The 24 T cell receptor beta chains below all came from one sample that was sequenced in a study of blood T cell repertoires in COVID-19. Repertoires were generated with immunoSEQ multiplex PCR, while TCRdb's copy carries only in-frame clones and drops some. The sample consists of hundreds of thousands of clones, roughly 90% of them appearing once. Material: peripheral blood. These receptors were taken from a woman aged 30 to 39 with active or convalescent COVID-19.

The chain links TRBV2 to TRBJ2-7; 8 positions match TRBD1. V trimming: 7 bases; J trimming: 2 bases; junction bases outside the gene matches: 4. Per the germline V gene, CDR1 is SNHLY and CDR2 is FYNNEI. This CDR3 has 13 amino acids. The CDR3 region has the DNA TGTGCCAGCACGGACAGGGCGGCCTACGAGCAGTACTTC. It translates to CASTDRAAYEQYF.

The rearrangement uses TRBV2 and TRBJ2-5; TRBD1 matches at 7 bases. This CDR3 has 15 residues. CDR1 SNHLY and CDR2 FYNNEI come from the germline V gene. Germline trimming cut 6 bases from V and 5 bases from J; bases unmatched to any gene: 12. For the CDR3, the DNA is TGTGCCAGCAGCGCGGACAGGAGTTCCCAGGAGACCCAGTACTTC. This sequence encodes CASSADRSSQETQYF.

This chain joins TRBV15 and TRBJ2-7; 7 bases agree with TRBD1. J was trimmed by 3 bases and V by 0 bases; bases with no gene match: 11. CDR1 and CDR2 from the germline V gene are LNHNV and YYDKDF (reference sequence). This CDR3 comprises 17 residues. The CDR3 DNA reads as TGTGCCACCAGCAGAGACCCCCCGGGACAGATCCTCTACGAGCAGTACTTC. It encodes CATSRDPPGQILYEQYF. The entire variable domain, with the rest obtained from reference TRBV15 and TRBJ2-7, is as follows: DAMVIQNPRYQVTQFGKPVTLSCSQTLNHNVMYWYQQKSSQAPKLLFHYYDKDFNNEADTPDNFQSRRPNTSFCFLDIRSPGLGDTAMYLCATSRDPPGQILYEQYFGPGTRLTVT.

The gene calls are TRBV5-1 and TRBJ2-1, with 8 bases lining up with TRBD2. Germline V gene lookup returns CDR1 SGHRS and CDR2 YFSETQ. The ends lost 4 bases at V and 6 bases at J; junction bases unmatched: 3. The CDR3 sequence is 13 residues long. The CDR3 loop reads CASSPGLVNEQFF. Written as DNA, the CDR3 is TGCGCCAGCAGCCCGGGACTAGTCAATGAGCAGTTCTTC.

This chain links TRBV19 with TRBJ1-2; 8 bases match TRBD1. The junction had 9 bases not matched to a gene; V was cut back by 6 bases and J by 6 bases. The CDR3 covers 14 residues. Germline CDR1 reads LNHDA; CDR2 reads SQIVND (reference sequence). This CDR3 is CASRSTGGSDGYTF. For the CDR3, the DNA is TGTGCCAGTAGATCTACAGGGGGATCAGATGGCTACACCTTC.

This chain uses TRBV18 with TRBJ1-1, with D perhaps TRBD1 (6 bases). Germline CDR1 and CDR2: KGHSH and LQKENI. V was trimmed by 4 bases and J by 8 bases, leaving 14 bases between them. The CDR3 is 13 amino acids. CDR3 sequence: CASSLNLQGEAFF. The CDR3 DNA is TGTGCCAGCTCACTCAACCTACAGGGAGAAGCTTTCTTT. The whole variable domain, remainder taken from reference TRBV18 and TRBJ1-1, is NAGVMQNPRHLVRRRGQEARLRCSPMKGHSHVYWYRQLPEEGLKFMVYLQKENIIDESGMPKERFSAEFPKEGPSILRIQQVVRGDSAAYFCASSLNLQGEAFFGQGTRLTVV.

The genes are TRBV7-9 and TRBJ1-5; D gene ambiguous. This CDR3 comprises 13 residues. The V gene's germline CDR1 is SEHNR and CDR2 FQNEAQ (reference sequence). The V gene lost 5 bases and the J gene lost 4 bases, with 9 bases spanning the gap. This CDR3 is CASSRGVNQPQHF. CDR3 sequence (DNA): TGTGCCAGCAGCCGGGGAGTGAATCAGCCCCAGCATTTT.

About this clone itself: At one end the junction does not follow the germline gene, possibly because of a read error. This chain links TRBV2 with TRBJ2-1; 12 bases fit TRBD1. CDR1 is SNHLY and CDR2 is FYNNEI in the germline V gene. CDR3 length equals 17 residues. CDR3 sequence: CASREDSGTGGFNEQFF. The CDR3 DNA reads as TGTGCCAGCAGGGAAGACTCGGGGACAGGGGGCTTTAATGAGCAGTTCTTC.

The gene calls are TRBV5-6 and TRBJ2-3; D is perhaps TRBD1 (6 bases). The V and J ends lost 1 base and 2 bases respectively, with 11 bases between them. CDR1 and CDR2 from the germline V gene are SGHDT and YYEEEE. The CDR3 runs 15 residues. CDR3 in amino acids: CASSLQGRFTDTQYF. The CDR3 DNA sequence: TGTGCCAGCAGCTTGCAGGGGAGATTCACAGATACGCAGTATTTT. The complete variable domain, with remaining parts taken from reference TRBV5-6 and TRBJ2-3, reads DAGVTQSPTHLIKTRGQQVTLRCSPKSGHDTVSWYQQALGQGPQFIFQYYEEEERQRGNFPDRFSGHQFPNYSSELNVNALLLGDSALYLCASSLQGRFTDTQYFGPGTRLTVL.

This chain links TRBV10-3 with TRBJ1-4; 12 bases are a match to TRBD1. The CDR3 is 15 amino acids. Germline CDR1 is ENHRY and CDR2 is SYGVKD. The V and J ends lost 6 bases and 8 bases, in that order; junction bases with no gene match: 7. The CDR3 is CAISEGTGGGEKLFF. For the CDR3, the DNA is TGTGCCATCAGCGAGGGGACAGGGGGCGGCGAAAAACTGTTTTTT.

The chain combines TRBV15 with TRBJ1-2; no clear D. There are 12 residues in the CDR3. The V end lost 1 base, the J end lost 8 bases, and 8 bases lay between the germline ends. Germline V gene data show CDR1 as LNHNV and CDR2 as YYDKDF (reference sequence). CDR3 amino acids: CATSRAAGGYTF. The DNA for the CDR3 is TGTGCCACCAGCAGAGCCGCCGGGGGCTACACCTTC.

J is TRBJ1-5 and V is TRBV1; TRBD1, the table's D call, was not compared with the DNA. TRBV1 represents a pseudogene. CDR3 length equals 20 residues. CDR3 in DNA: TGCACCAGCAGCCAGCGAGTCGGGGGACAGGGGCGGGTTAGCAATCAGCCCCAGCATTTT. This gives the protein CTSSQRVGGQGRVSNQPQHF.

The CDR3 nucleotides read TGTGCCAGCAGCCAAGGGCCCAGGTCCTATGGCTACACCTTC. Its protein product is CASSQGPRSYGYTF. The chain has TRBV3-1 (or the pseudogene TRBV3-2) and TRBJ1-2; D is uncertain. V lost 1 base to trimming and J lost 4 bases, with 10 bases between them. This CDR3 spans 14 amino acids. Germline V CDR1 and CDR2: LGHDT, YNNKEL (reference sequence).

The chain is built from TRBV5-1 and TRBJ2-3; 11 positions match TRBD2. This CDR3 comprises 16 residues. Germline V gene lookup returns CDR1 SGHRS and CDR2 YFSETQ. After removal of 3 bases from V and 4 bases from J, the junction contained 7 bases not matched to a gene. CDR3 protein: CASSSLLAGDADTQYF. The CDR3 DNA follows: TGCGCCAGCAGCTCCTTACTAGCGGGGGACGCAGATACGCAGTATTTT.

The rearrangement joins TRBV7-9 to TRBJ1-2; 9 nucleotides align to TRBD1. The CDR3 length is 15 residues. Germline-derived CDR1 and CDR2 are SEHNR and FQNEAQ (reference sequence). Trimming removed 5 bases from V and 6 bases from J; junction bases left unmatched: 10. The CDR3 region is CASSARDREVDGYTF. CDR3 sequence (DNA): TGTGCCAGCAGCGCTAGGGACAGGGAAGTCGATGGCTACACCTTC. The full variable domain, with the rest looked up from reference TRBV7-9 and TRBJ1-2, is DTGVSQNPRHKITKRGQNVTFRCDPISEHNRLYWYRQTLGQGPEFLTYFQNEAQLEKSRLLSDRFSAERPKGSFSTLEIQRTEQGDSAMYLCASSARDREVDGYTFGSGTRLTVV.

This sequence joins TRBV19 and TRBJ2-2, with D perhaps matching TRBD2 (5 bases). Germline lookup yields CDR1 LNHDA and CDR2 SQIVND (reference sequence). The V gene lost 3 bases and the J gene lost 3 bases, with 8 bases spanning the gap. CDR3 size: 14 residues. The CDR3 coding sequence is TGTGCCAGTAGTATTTCCGGGGACACCGGGGAGCTGTTTTTT. Protein product: CASSISGDTGELFF.

The chain uses TRBV7-2 and TRBJ2-7; D perhaps matches TRBD2 (5 bases). CDR3 length equals 13 residues. Germline V gives CDR1 SGHTA, CDR2 FQGNSA. The V end was cut by 4 bases, the J end by 2 bases, with 9 bases between. The CDR3 is CASSSGWAYEQYF. Written as DNA, the CDR3 is TGTGCCAGCAGCTCGGGATGGGCCTACGAGCAGTACTTC.

CDR3 region: CASSYPGLNPEAFF. CDR3 sequence (DNA): TGTGCCAGCAGTTATCCAGGGTTAAACCCTGAAGCTTTCTTT. This chain joins TRBV6-5 and TRBJ1-1, with a weak D call TRBD1 (5 bases). Germline CDR1 MNHEY, CDR2 SVGAGI. This CDR3 is 14 amino acids long. The V end lost 3 bases, the J end lost 6 bases, and 14 bases lay between the germline ends.

This chain joins TRBV19 and TRBJ2-2, with 13 bases lining up with TRBD2. Germline V CDR1 and CDR2: LNHDA, SQIVND (reference sequence). CDR3 length: 19 amino acids. The trim removed 7 bases at V and 3 bases at J, leaving 14 bases unmatched. CDR3 DNA: TGTGCCAGTACTCATAGCGGACTAGCGGGAGACGTAGACACCGGGGAGCTGTTTTTT. Translated: CASTHSGLAGDVDTGELFF.

This chain joins TRBV2 and TRBJ1-2; TRBD1 might be the D (6 bases). Germline values: CDR1 SNHLY, CDR2 FYNNEI. Trimming shortened V by 3 bases and J by 4 bases, and 12 bases separated the two germline ends. The CDR3 is 14 amino acids. CDR3 amino acids: CASSESQGTYGYTF. The CDR3 nucleotides read TGTGCCAGCAGTGAGTCCCAGGGGACCTATGGCTACACCTTC.

The rearrangement links TRBV5-5 to TRBJ2-4, with a tentative D call TRBD1 (6 bases). The CDR3 length is 15 residues. Germline V gene sequence: CDR1 SGHKS, CDR2 YYEKEE (reference sequence). With 4 bases removed from V and 8 bases from J, the gap between germline ends came to 19 bases. CDR3 protein: CASSQTDSGWDIQYF. DNA for the CDR3: TGTGCCAGCAGCCAGACGGACAGTGGGTGGGACATTCAGTACTTC.

V is TRBV5-1 and J is TRBJ1-1; 7 positions agree with TRBD1. Unmatched junction bases numbered 8, after V lost 2 bases and J lost 4 bases. Germline CDR1 and CDR2: SGHRS and YFSETQ. The CDR3 spans 15 residues. The CDR3 protein is CASSLQGKGGTEAFF. The CDR3 coding sequence is TGCGCCAGCAGCTTACAGGGGAAAGGGGGCACTGAAGCTTTCTTT. The full variable domain, in which reference TRBV5-1 and TRBJ1-1 provide the parts outside the CDR3, is KAGVTQTPRYLIKTRGQQVTLSCSPISGHRSVSWYQQTPGQGLQFLFEYFSETQRNKGNFPGRFSGRQFSNSRSEMNVSTLELGDSALYLCASSLQGKGGTEAFFGQGTRLTVV.

V gene TRBV6-1 combines with J gene TRBJ1-6; D unresolved. Germline CDR1 reads MNHNS; CDR2 reads SASEGT. Trimming removed 3 bases at V and 10 bases at J, with 7 bases between. CDR3 length equals 12 residues. CDR3 amino acids: CASSDRGSPLHF. DNA of the CDR3: TGTGCCAGCAGTGACAGAGGCTCACCCCTCCACTTT.

The chain employs TRBV10-3 and TRBJ1-4, with TRBD1 identical over 7 bases. CDR1 and CDR2 (germline): ENHRY, SYGVKD. The CDR3 has 13 amino acids. Trimming cost V 3 bases and J 8 bases; bases outside gene matches: 3. In nucleotides, the CDR3 is TGTGCCATCAGTGACGGGACAGTCGAAAAACTGTTTTTT. Translating it yields CAISDGTVEKLFF.